This T cell receptor (beta chain) was captured in a study of T cell responses to AZD1222 COVID-19 vaccine. Study-level findings and limits: Spike as a whole was targeted by vaccine-associated CD4 TCRs, dominant at 160-218 and 743-854. Spike-specific TCR breadth and depth rose after two AZD1222 doses. Donors skewed white British and female; clonal diversity was possibly underestimated.

The CDR3 loop spans 13 amino acids. Deletions cut 5 bases from V and 5 bases from J, with 14 bases between. Germline V gene lookup returns CDR1 SGHRS and CDR2 YFSETQ. As regards this clone: Its target is not known.

Whether given at about 4 or about 12 weeks, second doses were pooled. Measured with immunoSEQ multiplex PCR; TCRdb has only the in-frame clones, and not every one. In the table there are roughly 85,000 clones, approximately 90% of which are singletons. This material consisted of peripheral blood, taken 28 days after the second AZD1222 dose. This sequence originates from an adult who received the AZD1222 COVID-19 vaccine. The rearrangement links TRBV5-1 to TRBJ2-7; D uncertain. CDR3 bases: TGCGCCAGCAGTCGAGAAGGGATCAACGAGCAGTACTTC. Translated: CASSREGINEQYF.